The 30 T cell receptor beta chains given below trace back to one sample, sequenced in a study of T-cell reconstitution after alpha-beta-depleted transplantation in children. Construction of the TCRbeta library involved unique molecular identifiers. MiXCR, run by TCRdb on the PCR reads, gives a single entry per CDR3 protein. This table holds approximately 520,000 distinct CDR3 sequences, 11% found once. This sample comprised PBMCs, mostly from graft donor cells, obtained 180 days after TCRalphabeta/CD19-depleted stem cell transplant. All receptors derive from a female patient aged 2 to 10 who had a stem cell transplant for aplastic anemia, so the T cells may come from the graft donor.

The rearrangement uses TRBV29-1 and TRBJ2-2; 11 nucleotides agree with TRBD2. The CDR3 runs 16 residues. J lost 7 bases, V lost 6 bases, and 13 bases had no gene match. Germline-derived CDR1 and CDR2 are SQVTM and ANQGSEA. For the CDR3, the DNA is TGCAGCGTCCTTGTCCTTAGCGGGAGGGCCGGCGGGGAGCTGTTTTTT. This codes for CSVLVLSGRAGGELFF.

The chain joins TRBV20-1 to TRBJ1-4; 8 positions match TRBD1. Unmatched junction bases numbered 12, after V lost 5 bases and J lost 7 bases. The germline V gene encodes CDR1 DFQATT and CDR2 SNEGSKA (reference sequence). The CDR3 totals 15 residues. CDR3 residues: CSAPLGQGAREKLFF. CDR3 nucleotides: TGCAGTGCTCCCTTAGGGCAGGGGGCACGTGAAAAACTGTTTTTT.

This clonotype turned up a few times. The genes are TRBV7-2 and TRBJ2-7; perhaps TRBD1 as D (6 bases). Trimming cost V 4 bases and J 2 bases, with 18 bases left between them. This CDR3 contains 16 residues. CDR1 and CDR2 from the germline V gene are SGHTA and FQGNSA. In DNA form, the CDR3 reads TGTGCCAGCAGCTCTATAGGGCCAGGGGCTACCTACGAGCAGTACTTC. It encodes CASSSIGPGATYEQYF.

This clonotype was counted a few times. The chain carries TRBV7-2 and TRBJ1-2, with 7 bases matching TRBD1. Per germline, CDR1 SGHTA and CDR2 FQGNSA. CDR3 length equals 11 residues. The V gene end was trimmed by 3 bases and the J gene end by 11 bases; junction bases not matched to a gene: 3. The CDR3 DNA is TGTGCCAGCAGCTTCGGGACAGTTTACACCTTC. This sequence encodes CASSFGTVYTF.

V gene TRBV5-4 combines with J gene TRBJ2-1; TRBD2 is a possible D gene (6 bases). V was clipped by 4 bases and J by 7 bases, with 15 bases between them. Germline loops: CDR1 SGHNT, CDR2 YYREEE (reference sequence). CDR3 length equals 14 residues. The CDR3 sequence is CASSGGIIPNEQFF. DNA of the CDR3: TGTGCCAGCAGCGGCGGGATAATACCTAATGAGCAGTTCTTC.

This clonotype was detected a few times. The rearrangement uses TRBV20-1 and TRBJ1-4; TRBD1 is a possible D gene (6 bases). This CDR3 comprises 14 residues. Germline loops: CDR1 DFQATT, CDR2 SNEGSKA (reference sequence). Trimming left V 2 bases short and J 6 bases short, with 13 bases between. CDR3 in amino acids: CSARPSGADEKLFF. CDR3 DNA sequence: TGCAGTGCTAGACCCTCAGGGGCGGATGAAAAACTGTTTTTT.

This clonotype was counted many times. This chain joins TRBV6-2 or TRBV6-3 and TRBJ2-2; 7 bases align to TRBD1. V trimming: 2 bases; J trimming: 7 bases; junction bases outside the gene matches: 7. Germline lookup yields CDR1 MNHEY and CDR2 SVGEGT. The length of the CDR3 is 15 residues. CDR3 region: CASSYVGGEVGELFF. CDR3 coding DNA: TGTGCCAGCAGTTACGTAGGGGGCGAAGTCGGGGAGCTGTTTTTT.

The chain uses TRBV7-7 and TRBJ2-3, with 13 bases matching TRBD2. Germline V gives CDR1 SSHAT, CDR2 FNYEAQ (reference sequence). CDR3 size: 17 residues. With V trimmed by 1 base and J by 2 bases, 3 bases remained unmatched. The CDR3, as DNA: TGTGCCAGCAGCTTAGAGGGACTAGCGGGGCCCACAGATACGCAGTATTTT. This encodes CASSLEGLAGPTDTQYF. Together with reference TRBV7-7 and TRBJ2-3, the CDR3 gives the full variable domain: GAGVSQSPRYKVTKRGQDVTLRCDPISSHATLYWYQQALGQGPEFLTYFNYEAQPDKSGLPSDRFSAERPEGSISTLTIQRTEQRDSAMYRCASSLEGLAGPTDTQYFGPGTRLTVL.

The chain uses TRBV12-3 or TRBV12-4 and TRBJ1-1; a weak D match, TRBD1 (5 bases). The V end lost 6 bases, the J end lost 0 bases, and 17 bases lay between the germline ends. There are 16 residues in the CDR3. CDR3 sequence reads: CASRDRDGYMNTEAFF. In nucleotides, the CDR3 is TGTGCCAGCAGGGACCGGGACGGATATATGAACACTGAAGCTTTCTTT.

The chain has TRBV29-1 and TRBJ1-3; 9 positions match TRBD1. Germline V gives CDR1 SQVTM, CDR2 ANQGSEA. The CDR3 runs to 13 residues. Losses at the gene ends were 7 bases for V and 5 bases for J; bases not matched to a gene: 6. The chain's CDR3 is CSAEGQGRNTIYF. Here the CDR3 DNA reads TGCAGCGCCGAGGGACAGGGTAGAAACACCATATATTTT. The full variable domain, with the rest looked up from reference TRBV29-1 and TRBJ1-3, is SAVISQKPSRDICQRGTSLTIQCQVDSQVTMMFWYRQQPGQSLTLIATANQGSEATYESGFVIDKFPISRPNLTFSTLTVSNMSPEDSSIYLCSAEGQGRNTIYFGEGSWLTVV.

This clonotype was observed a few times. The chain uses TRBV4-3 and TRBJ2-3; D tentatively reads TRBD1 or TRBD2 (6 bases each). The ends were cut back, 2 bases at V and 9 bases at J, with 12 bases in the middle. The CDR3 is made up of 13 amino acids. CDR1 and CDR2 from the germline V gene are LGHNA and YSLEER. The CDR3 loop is CASSQRPGATQYF. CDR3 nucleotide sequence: TGCGCCAGCAGCCAAAGGCCGGGGGCGACGCAGTATTTT.

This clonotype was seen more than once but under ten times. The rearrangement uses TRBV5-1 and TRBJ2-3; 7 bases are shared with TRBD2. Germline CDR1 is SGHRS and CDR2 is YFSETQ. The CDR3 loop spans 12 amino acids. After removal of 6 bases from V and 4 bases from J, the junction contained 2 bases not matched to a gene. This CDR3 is CASMAGADTQYF. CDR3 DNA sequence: TGCGCCAGCATGGCGGGAGCAGATACGCAGTATTTT.

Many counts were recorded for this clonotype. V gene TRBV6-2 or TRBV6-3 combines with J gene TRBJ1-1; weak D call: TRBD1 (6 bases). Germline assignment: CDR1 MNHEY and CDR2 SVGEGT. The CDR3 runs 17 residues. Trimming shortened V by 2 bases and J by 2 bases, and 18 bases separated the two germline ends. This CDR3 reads CASSYRTDSPPNTEAFF. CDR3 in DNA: TGTGCCAGCAGTTACCGGACGGACAGCCCACCAAACACTGAAGCTTTCTTT.

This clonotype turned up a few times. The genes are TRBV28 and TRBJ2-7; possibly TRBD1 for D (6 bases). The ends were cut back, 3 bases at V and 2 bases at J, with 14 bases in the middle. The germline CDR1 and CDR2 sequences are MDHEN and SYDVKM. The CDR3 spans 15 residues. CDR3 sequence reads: CASSFSDRLTYEQYF. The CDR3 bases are TGTGCCAGCAGTTTCTCTGACAGGCTAACCTACGAGCAGTACTTC.

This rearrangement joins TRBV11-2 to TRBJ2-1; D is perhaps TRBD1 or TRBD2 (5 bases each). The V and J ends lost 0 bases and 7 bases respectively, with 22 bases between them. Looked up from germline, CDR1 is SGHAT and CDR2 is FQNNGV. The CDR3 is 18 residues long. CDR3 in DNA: TGTGCCAGCAGCTTAGAAGGGGATGGGGGAAGAGGGTTTAATGAGCAGTTCTTC. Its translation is CASSLEGDGGRGFNEQFF.

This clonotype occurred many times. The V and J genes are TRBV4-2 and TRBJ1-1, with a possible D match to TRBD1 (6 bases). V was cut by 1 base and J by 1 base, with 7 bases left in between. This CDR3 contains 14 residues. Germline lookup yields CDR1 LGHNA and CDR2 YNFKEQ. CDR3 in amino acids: CASSQGGPNTEAFF. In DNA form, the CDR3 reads TGTGCCAGCAGCCAAGGGGGGCCGAACACTGAAGCTTTCTTT.

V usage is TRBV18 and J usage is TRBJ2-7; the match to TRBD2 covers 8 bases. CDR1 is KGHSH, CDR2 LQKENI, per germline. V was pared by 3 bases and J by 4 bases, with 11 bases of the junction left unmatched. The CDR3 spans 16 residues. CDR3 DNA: TGTGCCAGCTCACCCAGTTGGAAGCGGGGGTATTACGAGCAGTACTTC. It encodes CASSPSWKRGYYEQYF.

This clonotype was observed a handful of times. The CDR3 nucleotides read TGTGCCAGCAGTGAAGCCGGACAGGGCCTTAGTCATGGCTACACCTTC. It codes for CASSEAGQGLSHGYTF. This sequence joins TRBV25-1 and TRBJ1-2; 8 positions match TRBD1. Per germline, CDR1 MGHDK and CDR2 SYGVNS. CDR3 length: 16 amino acids. With 2 bases clipped from V and 6 bases from J, the junction kept 11 bases outside the gene matches.

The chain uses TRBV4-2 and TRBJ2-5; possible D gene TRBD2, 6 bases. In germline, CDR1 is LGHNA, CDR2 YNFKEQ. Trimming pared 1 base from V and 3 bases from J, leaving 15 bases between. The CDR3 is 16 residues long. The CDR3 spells CASSQAIGTAKETQYF. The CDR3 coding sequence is TGTGCCAGCAGCCAAGCCATCGGGACTGCGAAAGAGACCCAGTACTTC.

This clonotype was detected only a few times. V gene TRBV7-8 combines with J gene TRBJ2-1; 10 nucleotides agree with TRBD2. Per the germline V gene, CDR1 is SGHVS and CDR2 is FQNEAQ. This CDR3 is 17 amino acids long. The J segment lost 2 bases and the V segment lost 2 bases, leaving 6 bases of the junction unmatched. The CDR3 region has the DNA TGTGCCAGCAGCTTACTCGGGACTAGCGTTACCTACAATGAGCAGTTCTTC. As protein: CASSLLGTSVTYNEQFF.

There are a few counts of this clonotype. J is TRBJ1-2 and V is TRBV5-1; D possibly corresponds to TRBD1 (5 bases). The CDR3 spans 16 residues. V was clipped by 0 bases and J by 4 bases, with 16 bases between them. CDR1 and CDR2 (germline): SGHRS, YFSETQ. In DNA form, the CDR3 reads TGCGCCAGCAGCTTGGCTGGGGCAGGGAGTGGCTATGGCTACACCTTC. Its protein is CASSLAGAGSGYGYTF.

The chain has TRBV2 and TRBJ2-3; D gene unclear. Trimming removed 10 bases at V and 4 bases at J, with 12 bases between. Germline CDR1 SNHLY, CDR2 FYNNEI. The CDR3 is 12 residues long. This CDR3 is CATRTSPDTQYF. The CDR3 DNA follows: TGTGCCACCCGAACATCCCCAGATACGCAGTATTTT.

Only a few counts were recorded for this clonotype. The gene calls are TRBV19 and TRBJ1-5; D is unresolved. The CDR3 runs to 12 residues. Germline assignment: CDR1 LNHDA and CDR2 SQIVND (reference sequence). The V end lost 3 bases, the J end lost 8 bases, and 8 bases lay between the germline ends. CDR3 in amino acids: CASSIGGEPQHF. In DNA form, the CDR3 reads TGTGCCAGTAGTATCGGAGGAGAGCCCCAGCATTTT.

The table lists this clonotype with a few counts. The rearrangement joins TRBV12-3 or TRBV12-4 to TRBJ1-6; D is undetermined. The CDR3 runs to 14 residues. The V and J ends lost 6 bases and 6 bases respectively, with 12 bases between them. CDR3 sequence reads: CASSLSLFNSPLHF. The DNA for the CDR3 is TGTGCCAGCAGCTTGTCGCTTTTTAATTCACCCCTCCACTTT.

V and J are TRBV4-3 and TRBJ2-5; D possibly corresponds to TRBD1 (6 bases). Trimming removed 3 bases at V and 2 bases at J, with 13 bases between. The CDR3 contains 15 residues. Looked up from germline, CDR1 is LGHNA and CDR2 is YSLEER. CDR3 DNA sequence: TGCGCCAGCAGCCAGCCAGGGACACCTCAAGAGACCCAGTACTTC. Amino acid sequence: CASSQPGTPQETQYF.

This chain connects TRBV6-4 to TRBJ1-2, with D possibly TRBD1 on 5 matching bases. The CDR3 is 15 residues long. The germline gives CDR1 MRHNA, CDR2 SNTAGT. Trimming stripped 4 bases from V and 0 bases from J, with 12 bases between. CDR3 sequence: CASSVRAGPNYGYTF. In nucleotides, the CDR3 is TGTGCCAGCAGTGTGAGGGCAGGGCCTAACTATGGCTACACCTTC.

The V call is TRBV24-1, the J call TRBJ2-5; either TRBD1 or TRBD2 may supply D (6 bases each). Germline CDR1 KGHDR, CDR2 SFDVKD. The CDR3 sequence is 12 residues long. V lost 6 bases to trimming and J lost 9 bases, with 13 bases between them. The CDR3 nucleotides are TGTGCCACCAGTAGGGGGGCTGGGCCCCAGTACTTC. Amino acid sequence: CATSRGAGPQYF.

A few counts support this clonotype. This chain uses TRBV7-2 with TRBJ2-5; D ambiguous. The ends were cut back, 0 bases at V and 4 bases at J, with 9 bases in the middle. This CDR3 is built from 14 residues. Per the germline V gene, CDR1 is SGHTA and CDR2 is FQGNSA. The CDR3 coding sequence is TGTGCCAGCAGCTTAGCGCCCAGTGGAGAGACCCAGTACTTC. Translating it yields CASSLAPSGETQYF.

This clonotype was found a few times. In DNA, the CDR3 is TGTGCCAGCTCATCCGCATCCGGGACAGTGAACACTGAAGCTTTCTTT. Protein sequence: CASSSASGTVNTEAFF. The chain carries TRBV18 and TRBJ1-1; 7 bases agree with TRBD1. V trimming: 5 bases; J trimming: 0 bases; junction bases outside the gene matches: 9. CDR3 length equals 16 residues. Germline CDR1 reads KGHSH; CDR2 reads LQKENI.

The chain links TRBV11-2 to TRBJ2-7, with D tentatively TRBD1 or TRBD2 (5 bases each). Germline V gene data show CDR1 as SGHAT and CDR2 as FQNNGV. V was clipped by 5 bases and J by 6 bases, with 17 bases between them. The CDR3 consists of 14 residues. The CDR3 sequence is CASSPKGTRSEQYV. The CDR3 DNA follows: TGTGCCAGCAGCCCCAAAGGGACCCGCTCCGAGCAGTACGTC.